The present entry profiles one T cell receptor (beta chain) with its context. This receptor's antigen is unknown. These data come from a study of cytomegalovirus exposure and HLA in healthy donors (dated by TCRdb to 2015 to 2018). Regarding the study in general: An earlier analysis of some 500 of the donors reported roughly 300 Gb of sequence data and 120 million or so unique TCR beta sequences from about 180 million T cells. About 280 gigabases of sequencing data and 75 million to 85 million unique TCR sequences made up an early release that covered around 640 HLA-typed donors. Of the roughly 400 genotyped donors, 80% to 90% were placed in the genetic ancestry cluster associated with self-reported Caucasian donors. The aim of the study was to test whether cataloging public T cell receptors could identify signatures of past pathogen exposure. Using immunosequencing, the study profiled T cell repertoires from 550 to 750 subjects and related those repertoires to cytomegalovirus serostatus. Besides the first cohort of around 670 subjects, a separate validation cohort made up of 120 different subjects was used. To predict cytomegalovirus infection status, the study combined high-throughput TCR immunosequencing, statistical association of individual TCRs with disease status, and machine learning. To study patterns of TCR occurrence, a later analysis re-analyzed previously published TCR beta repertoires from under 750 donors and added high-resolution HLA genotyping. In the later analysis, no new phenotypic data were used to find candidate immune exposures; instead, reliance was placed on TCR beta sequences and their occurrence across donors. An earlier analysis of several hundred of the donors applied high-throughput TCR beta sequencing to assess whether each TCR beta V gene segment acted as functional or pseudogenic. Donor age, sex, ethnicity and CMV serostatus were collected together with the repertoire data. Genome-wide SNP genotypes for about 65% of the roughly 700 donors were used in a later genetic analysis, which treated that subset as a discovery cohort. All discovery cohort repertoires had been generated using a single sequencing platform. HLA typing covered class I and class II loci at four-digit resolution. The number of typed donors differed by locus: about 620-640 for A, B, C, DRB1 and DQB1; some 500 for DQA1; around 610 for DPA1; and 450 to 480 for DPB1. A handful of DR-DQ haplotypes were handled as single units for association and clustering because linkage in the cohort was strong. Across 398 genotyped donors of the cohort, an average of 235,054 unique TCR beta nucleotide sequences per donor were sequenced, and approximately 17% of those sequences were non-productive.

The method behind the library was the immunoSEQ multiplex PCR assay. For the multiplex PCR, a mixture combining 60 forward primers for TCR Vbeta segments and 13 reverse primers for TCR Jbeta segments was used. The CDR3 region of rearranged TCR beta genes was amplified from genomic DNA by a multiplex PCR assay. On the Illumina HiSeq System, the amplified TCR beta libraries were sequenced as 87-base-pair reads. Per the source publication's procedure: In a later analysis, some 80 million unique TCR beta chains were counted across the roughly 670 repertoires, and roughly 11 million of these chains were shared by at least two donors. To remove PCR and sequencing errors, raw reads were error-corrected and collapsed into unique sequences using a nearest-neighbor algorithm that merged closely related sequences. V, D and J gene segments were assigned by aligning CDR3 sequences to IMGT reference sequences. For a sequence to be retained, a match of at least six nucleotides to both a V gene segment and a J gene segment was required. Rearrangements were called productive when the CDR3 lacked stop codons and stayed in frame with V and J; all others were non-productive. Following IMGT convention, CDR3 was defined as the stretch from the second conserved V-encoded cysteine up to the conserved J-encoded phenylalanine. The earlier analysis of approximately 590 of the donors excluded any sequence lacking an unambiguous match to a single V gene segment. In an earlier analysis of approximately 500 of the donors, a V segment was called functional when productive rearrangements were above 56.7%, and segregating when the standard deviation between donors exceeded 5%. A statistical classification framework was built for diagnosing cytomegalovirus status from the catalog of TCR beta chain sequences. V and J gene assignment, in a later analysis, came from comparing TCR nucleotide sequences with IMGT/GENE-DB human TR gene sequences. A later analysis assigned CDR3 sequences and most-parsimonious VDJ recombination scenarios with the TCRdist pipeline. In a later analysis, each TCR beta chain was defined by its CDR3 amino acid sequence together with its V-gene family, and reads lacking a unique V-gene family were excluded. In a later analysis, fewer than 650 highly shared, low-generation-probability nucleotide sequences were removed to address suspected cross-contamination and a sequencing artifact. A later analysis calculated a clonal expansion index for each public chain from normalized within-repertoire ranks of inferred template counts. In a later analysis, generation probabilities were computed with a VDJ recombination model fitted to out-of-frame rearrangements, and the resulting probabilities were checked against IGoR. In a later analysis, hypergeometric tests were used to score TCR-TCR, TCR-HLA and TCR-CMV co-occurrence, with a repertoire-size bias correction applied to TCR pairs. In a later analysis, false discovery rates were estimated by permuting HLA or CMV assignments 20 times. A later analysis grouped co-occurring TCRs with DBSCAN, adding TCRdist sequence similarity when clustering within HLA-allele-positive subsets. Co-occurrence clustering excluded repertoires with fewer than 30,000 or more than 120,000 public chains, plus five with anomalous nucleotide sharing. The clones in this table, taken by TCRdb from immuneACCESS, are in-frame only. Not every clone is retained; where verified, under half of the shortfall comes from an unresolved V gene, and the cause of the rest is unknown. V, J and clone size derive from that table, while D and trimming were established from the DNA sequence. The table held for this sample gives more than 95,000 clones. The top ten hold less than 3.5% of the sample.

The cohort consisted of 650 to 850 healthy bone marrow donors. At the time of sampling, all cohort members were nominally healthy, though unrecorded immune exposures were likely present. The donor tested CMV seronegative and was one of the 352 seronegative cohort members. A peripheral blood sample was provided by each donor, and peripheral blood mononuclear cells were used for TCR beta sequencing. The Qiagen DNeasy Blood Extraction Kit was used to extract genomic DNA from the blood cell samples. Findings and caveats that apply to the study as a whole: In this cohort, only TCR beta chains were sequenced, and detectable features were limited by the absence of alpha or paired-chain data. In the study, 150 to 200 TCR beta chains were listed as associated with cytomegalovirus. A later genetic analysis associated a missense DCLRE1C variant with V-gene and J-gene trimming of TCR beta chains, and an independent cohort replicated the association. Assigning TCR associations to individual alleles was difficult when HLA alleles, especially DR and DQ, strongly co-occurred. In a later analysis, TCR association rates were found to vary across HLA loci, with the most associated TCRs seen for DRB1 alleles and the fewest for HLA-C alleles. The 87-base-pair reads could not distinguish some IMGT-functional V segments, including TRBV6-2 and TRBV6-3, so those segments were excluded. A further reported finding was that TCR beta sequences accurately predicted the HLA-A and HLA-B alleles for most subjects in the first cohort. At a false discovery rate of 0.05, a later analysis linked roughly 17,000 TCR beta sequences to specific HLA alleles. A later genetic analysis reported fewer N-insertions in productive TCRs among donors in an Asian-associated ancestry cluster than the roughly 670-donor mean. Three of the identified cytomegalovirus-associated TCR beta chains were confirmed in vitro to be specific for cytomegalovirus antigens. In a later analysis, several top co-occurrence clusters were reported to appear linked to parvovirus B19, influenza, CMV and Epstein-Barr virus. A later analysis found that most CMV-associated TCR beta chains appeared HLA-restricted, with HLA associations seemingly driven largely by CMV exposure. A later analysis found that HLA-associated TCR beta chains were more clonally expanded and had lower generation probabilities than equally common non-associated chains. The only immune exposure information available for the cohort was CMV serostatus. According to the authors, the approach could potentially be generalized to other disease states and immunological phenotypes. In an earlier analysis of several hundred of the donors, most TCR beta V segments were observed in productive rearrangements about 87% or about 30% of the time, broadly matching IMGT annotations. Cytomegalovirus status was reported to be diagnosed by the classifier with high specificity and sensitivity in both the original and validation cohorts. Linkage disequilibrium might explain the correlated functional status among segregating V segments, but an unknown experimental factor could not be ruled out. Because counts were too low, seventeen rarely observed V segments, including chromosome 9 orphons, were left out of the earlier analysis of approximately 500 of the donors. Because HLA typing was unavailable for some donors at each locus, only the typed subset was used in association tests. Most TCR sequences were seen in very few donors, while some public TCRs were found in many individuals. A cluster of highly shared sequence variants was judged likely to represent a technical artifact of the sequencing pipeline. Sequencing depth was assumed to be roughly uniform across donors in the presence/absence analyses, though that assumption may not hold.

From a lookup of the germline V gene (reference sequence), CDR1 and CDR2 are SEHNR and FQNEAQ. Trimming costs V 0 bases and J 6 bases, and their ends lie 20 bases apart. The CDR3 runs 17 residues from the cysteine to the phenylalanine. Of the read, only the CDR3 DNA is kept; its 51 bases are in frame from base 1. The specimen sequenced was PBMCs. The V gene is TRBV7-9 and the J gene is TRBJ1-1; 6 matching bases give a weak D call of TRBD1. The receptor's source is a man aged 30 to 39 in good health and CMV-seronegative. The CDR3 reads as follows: CASSLAWGGAGSSEAFF. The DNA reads TGTGCCAGCAGCTTAGCGTGGGGGGGGGCTGGGAGCTCTGAAGCTTTCTTT. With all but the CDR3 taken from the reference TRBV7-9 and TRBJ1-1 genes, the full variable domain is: DTGVSQNPRHKITKRGQNVTFRCDPISEHNRLYWYRQTLGQGPEFLTYFQNEAQLEKSRLLSDRFSAERPKGSFSTLEIQRTEQGDSAMYLCASSLAWGGAGSSEAFFGQGTRLTVV.